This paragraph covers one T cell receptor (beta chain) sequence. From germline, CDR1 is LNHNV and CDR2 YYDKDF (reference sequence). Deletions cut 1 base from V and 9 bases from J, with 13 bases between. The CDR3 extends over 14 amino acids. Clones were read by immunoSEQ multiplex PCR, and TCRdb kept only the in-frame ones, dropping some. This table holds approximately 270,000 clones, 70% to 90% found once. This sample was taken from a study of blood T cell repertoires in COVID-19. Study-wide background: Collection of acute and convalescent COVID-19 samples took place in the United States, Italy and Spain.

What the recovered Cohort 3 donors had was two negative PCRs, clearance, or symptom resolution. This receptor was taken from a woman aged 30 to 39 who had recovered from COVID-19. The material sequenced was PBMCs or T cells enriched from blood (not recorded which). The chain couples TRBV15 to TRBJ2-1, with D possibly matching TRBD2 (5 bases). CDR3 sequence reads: CATSRAWSAGEQFF. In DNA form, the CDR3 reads TGTGCCACCAGCAGAGCTTGGTCTGCGGGTGAGCAGTTCTTC.